The 2 T cell receptor beta chains presented below share a single source sample, sequenced in a study of cytotoxic CD8 clonotypes in ibrutinib-treated CLL. Produced via immunoSEQ multiplex PCR; TCRdb's table is partial and in-frame only. The data contain roughly 51,000 clones, around 53% of them singletons. The source was PBMCs, collected after 12 months of ibrutinib treatment. These receptors were taken from a human donor with chronic lymphocytic leukemia.

In nucleotides, the CDR3 is TGCGCCAGCAGCCAGGCAGAGGGGAGAGGGTCGGGAGATACGCAGTATTTT. Its protein product is CASSQAEGRGSGDTQYF. This chain links TRBV4-1 with TRBJ2-3; D might be TRBD1 or TRBD2, each matching 5 bases. Trimming removed 3 bases at V and 5 bases at J, with 21 bases between. The CDR3 spans 17 residues. CDR1 MGHRA and CDR2 YSYEKL come from the germline V gene.

V usage is TRBV27 and J usage is TRBJ2-1; D is perhaps TRBD1 (6 bases). The V end lost 5 bases, the J end lost 7 bases, and 15 bases lay between the germline ends. This CDR3 spans 14 amino acids. Germline CDR1 reads MNHEY; CDR2 reads SMNVEV (reference sequence). The CDR3 DNA follows: TGTGCCAGCAGTCAGCCAGGGGTAAGGAATGAGCAGTTCTTC. Amino acid sequence: CASSQPGVRNEQFF.